The 28 T cell receptor beta chains below come from one sample, sequenced in a study of CD8 T cells in ankylosing spondylitis. TCRdb redid the calling of the 5' RACE reads with MiXCR, one entry per CDR3 protein. Among 150,000 to 200,000 distinct CDR3 sequences listed, approximately 12% were seen once. The sample comprised blood, either unsorted or a sorted T cell fraction (not recorded which). These receptors all come from a female donor with ankylosing spondylitis or in good health (not recorded which).

Many counts were recorded for this clonotype. The V gene is TRBV15, the J gene TRBJ2-7, with D tentatively TRBD1 (6 bases). The germline V and J ends were trimmed by 2 bases and 9 bases, with 20 bases remaining between them. The CDR3 sequence is 15 residues long. From germline, CDR1 is LNHNV and CDR2 YYDKDF (reference sequence). The CDR3, as DNA: TGTGCCACCAGCAGAACTACAGGGCAATCATCTGGGCAGTACTTC. The encoded protein is CATSRTTGQSSGQYF. Combining the CDR3 with reference TRBV15 and TRBJ2-7 gives the whole variable domain DAMVIQNPRYQVTQFGKPVTLSCSQTLNHNVMYWYQQKSSQAPKLLFHYYDKDFNNEADTPDNFQSRRPNTSFCFLDIRSPGLGDTAMYLCATSRTTGQSSGQYFGPGTRLTVT.

The chain carries TRBV5-1 and TRBJ2-1; D remains ambiguous. The CDR3 totals 14 residues. V was clipped by 1 base and J by 6 bases, with 11 bases between them. Germline CDR1 SGHRS, CDR2 YFSETQ. The CDR3 region is CASSLNIFRNEQFF. In DNA form, the CDR3 reads TGCGCCAGCAGCTTGAACATCTTCCGCAATGAGCAGTTCTTC.

The chain is built from TRBV7-9 and TRBJ2-7; D is undetermined. Per germline, CDR1 SEHNR and CDR2 FQNEAQ (reference sequence). This CDR3 is 12 amino acids long. V dropped 4 bases and J dropped 6 bases, with 10 bases sitting between them. The CDR3 nucleotides are TGTGCCAGCAGCTCTCTAGGGTCCGAGCAGTACTTC. Its protein is CASSSLGSEQYF.

This clonotype was counted at least ten times. V is TRBV4-3 and J is TRBJ1-6; D not resolved. Germline CDR1 is LGHNA and CDR2 is YSLEER. This CDR3 contains 16 residues. V shed 0 bases and J shed 7 bases, with 13 bases lying between them. The CDR3 region is CASSQDTEVRNSPLHF. The CDR3 DNA follows: TGCGCCAGCAGCCAAGATACTGAGGTTAGGAATTCACCCCTCCACTTT.

This clonotype was counted ten times or more. The V call is TRBV19, the J call TRBJ1-1; D unclear. The CDR3 consists of 15 residues. With 3 bases removed from V and 4 bases from J, the gap between germline ends came to 15 bases. CDR1 and CDR2 from the germline V gene are LNHDA and SQIVND (reference sequence). The CDR3 loop reads CASSMGTSGSTEAFF. CDR3 nucleotide sequence: TGTGCCAGTAGTATGGGCACAAGCGGGTCCACTGAAGCTTTCTTT.

Concerning this clonotype itself: This may stem from a read error, because a much larger clone lies one nucleotide away. The chain couples TRBV2 to TRBJ2-6, with D maybe TRBD1 (5 bases). This CDR3 contains 12 residues. Per germline, CDR1 SNHLY and CDR2 FYNNEI. Trimming left V 6 bases short and J 9 bases short, with 9 bases between. CDR3: CASSRADNVLTF. The CDR3 region has the DNA TGTGCCAGCAGCAGGGCGGACAACGTCCTGACTTTC.

This clonotype showed up many times. The V gene is TRBV20-1, the J gene TRBJ2-3, with 9 bases aligning to TRBD2. The germline V gene has CDR1 DFQATT and CDR2 SNEGSKA (reference sequence). The CDR3 is 16 residues long. V was pared by 3 bases and J by 3 bases, with 10 bases of the junction left unmatched. The CDR3 sequence is CSASPGGAGGTDTQYF. In DNA, the CDR3 is TGCAGTGCTAGTCCCGGGGGAGCGGGAGGTACAGATACGCAGTATTTT.

This clonotype showed up just a few times. The chain combines TRBV20-1 with TRBJ2-5, with 7 positions matching TRBD2. Germline lookup yields CDR1 DFQATT and CDR2 SNEGSKA (reference sequence). The CDR3 loop spans 13 amino acids. Here the CDR3 DNA reads TGCAGCTTTGGTGCGGGAGCAGATGAGACCCAGTACTTC. It is translated as CSFGAGADETQYF.

As to this clonotype: A much more abundant neighbour one base away suggests this may be a read error. This sequence joins TRBV15 and TRBJ2-3; D is unclear. The CDR3 has 15 amino acids. Germline lookup yields CDR1 LNHNV and CDR2 YYDKDF (reference sequence). CDR3 DNA sequence: TGTGTCACCAGCAGAGATCCCAGGACCACAGATACGCAGTATTTT. Translating it yields CVTSRDPRTTDTQYF.

This clonotype has only a few counts. This chain joins TRBV4-3 and TRBJ2-6; D remains unclear. CDR3 length: 17 residues. Trimming removed 0 bases at V and 1 base at J, with 10 bases between. Germline lookup yields CDR1 LGHNA and CDR2 YSLEER. CDR3 loop: CASSQDTRASGANVLTF. CDR3 nucleotide sequence: TGCGCCAGCAGCCAAGATACGCGAGCTTCTGGGGCCAACGTCCTGACTTTC.

The sample holds many counts of this clonotype. CDR3 residues: CASSAADLRDTQYF. The CDR3 DNA is TGTGCCAGCAGCGCCGCGGATCTGCGGGATACGCAGTATTTT. The chain carries TRBV9 and TRBJ2-3; D gene uncertain. There are 14 residues in the CDR3. Between the trimmed V and J ends, which lost 3 bases and 6 bases, there was a span of 14 bases. Germline values: CDR1 SGDLS, CDR2 YYNGEE. The full variable domain, completed using reference TRBV9 and TRBJ2-3, is DSGVTQTPKHLITATGQRVTLRCSPRSGDLSVYWYQQSLDQGLQFLIQYYNGEERAKGNILERFSAQQFPDLHSELNLSSLELGDSALYFCASSAADLRDTQYFGPGTRLTVL.

This clonotype appeared once. A single base separates this from a much larger clone, so it may be a read error. Likely a read error: the CDR3 ends without its conserved phenylalanine or tryptophan. V is TRBV12-3 or TRBV12-4 and J is TRBJ1-4; D remains unclear. CDR3 length: 11 residues. The CDR3, as DNA: TGTGCGGTACAGTTTAATGAAAAACTGTTTTAT. Its protein is CAVQFNEKLFY.

This clonotype was counted only a few times. The chain joins TRBV5-1 to TRBJ2-2; perhaps D is TRBD1 or TRBD2 (6 bases each). Germline values: CDR1 SGHRS, CDR2 YFSETQ. The CDR3 runs to 16 residues. V was pared by 3 bases and J by 4 bases, with 16 bases between. This CDR3 is CASSYQQGSGTGELFF. The CDR3 region has the DNA TGCGCCAGCAGCTACCAACAGGGTAGCGGCACCGGGGAGCTGTTTTTT.

This clonotype was seen a few times. CDR3 amino acids: CASLPDRNYSPLHF. For the CDR3, the DNA is TGTGCCAGCCTTCCGGACCGAAATTATTCACCCCTCCACTTT. The genes are TRBV2 and TRBJ1-6; D not resolved. V was shortened by 8 bases and J by 8 bases, with 16 bases between the two germline ends. The CDR3 runs to 14 residues. Germline CDR1 SNHLY, CDR2 FYNNEI.

This clonotype was seen ten or more times. V gene TRBV27 combines with J gene TRBJ1-1; D is ambiguous. The CDR3 totals 15 residues. Germline CDR1 reads MNHEY; CDR2 reads SMNVEV (reference sequence). V was cut by 5 bases and J by 0 bases, with 13 bases left in between. The CDR3 region is CASSPRSRMNTEAFF. In nucleotides, the CDR3 is TGTGCCAGCAGTCCCAGGTCACGCATGAACACTGAAGCTTTCTTT.

This clonotype was found many times. J is TRBJ1-2 and V is TRBV24-1; D is ambiguous. Trimming pared 1 base from V and 5 bases from J, leaving 7 bases between. The CDR3 is 13 residues long. The germline CDR1 and CDR2 sequences are KGHDR and SFDVKD. The DNA of the CDR3 is TGTGCCACCAGTGATTTTCAAGGGTATGGCTACACCTTC. Protein product: CATSDFQGYGYTF.

Only a few counts were recorded for this clonotype. V and J are TRBV24-1 and TRBJ2-1; TRBD1 agrees at 7 bases. Germline values: CDR1 KGHDR, CDR2 SFDVKD. Trimming cost V 9 bases and J 1 base; bases outside gene matches: 5. The CDR3 covers 14 residues. CDR3 coding DNA: TGTGCCACCGGCCAGGGGGTTTCCTACAATGAGCAGTTCTTC. Protein: CATGQGVSYNEQFF.

The chain joins TRBV7-2 to TRBJ1-3; D gene unclear. V lost 5 bases, J lost 6 bases, and 14 bases lay in between. The CDR3 loop spans 14 amino acids. Germline CDR1 reads SGHTA; CDR2 reads FQGNSA. CDR3 region: CASSRPSRENTIYF. The CDR3 bases are TGTGCCAGCAGCCGACCGTCTCGGGAAAACACCATATATTTT.

In this sample, this clonotype turned up many times. The J gene is TRBJ2-1, the V gene TRBV29-1, with 13 bases identical to TRBD2. The CDR3 consists of 16 residues. Germline lookup yields CDR1 SQVTM and CDR2 ANQGSEA. Germline trimming cut 6 bases from V and 2 bases from J; bases unmatched to any gene: 7. This chain's CDR3 is CSVDRTSGRPYNEQFF. The CDR3 DNA is TGCAGCGTAGATAGGACTAGCGGGAGACCCTACAATGAGCAGTTCTTC.

The sample holds many counts of this clonotype. The chain has TRBV5-6 and TRBJ2-5; 11 bases line up with TRBD1. The germline gives CDR1 SGHDT, CDR2 YYEEEE. With 4 bases clipped from V and 6 bases from J, the junction kept 8 bases outside the gene matches. This CDR3 has 15 amino acids. CDR3 sequence reads: CASSEPGQGGQTQYF. CDR3 sequence (DNA): TGTGCCAGCAGCGAACCGGGACAGGGGGGACAGACCCAGTACTTC.

This clonotype came up many times. The chain employs TRBV25-1 and TRBJ2-1; D remains unclear. The CDR3 contains 17 residues. The V end was cut by 3 bases, the J end by 7 bases, with 22 bases between. CDR1 is MGHDK and CDR2 is SYGVNS in the germline V gene. The CDR3 DNA is TGTGCCAGCAGTGACCCAGAAGGGAAAGGTTTGGGGAATGAGCAGTTCTTC. Translated, it gives CASSDPEGKGLGNEQFF.

This clonotype was counted many times. This chain uses TRBV15 with TRBJ1-2, with D perhaps matching TRBD1 (5 bases). V lost 0 bases, J lost 14 bases, and 13 bases lay in between. The CDR3 length is 12 residues. Germline values: CDR1 LNHNV, CDR2 YYDKDF (reference sequence). CDR3 in DNA: TGTGCCACCAGCAGAGAAAGTGGGGGGTGTACCTTC. Translation: CATSRESGGCTF. The whole variable domain, filled in from reference TRBV15 and TRBJ1-2, reads DAMVIQNPRYQVTQFGKPVTLSCSQTLNHNVMYWYQQKSSQAPKLLFHYYDKDFNNEADTPDNFQSRRPNTSFCFLDIRSPGLGDTAMYLCATSRESGGCTFGSGTRLTVV.

This chain joins TRBV12-3 or TRBV12-4 and TRBJ2-2, with 9 bases that match TRBD2. The junction had 6 bases not matched to a gene; V was cut back by 5 bases and J by 8 bases. The CDR3 consists of 14 residues. CDR3 protein: CASSPPGLAGELFF. CDR3 DNA sequence: TGTGCCAGCAGTCCTCCTGGACTAGCGGGGGAGCTGTTTTTT.

At least ten counts were recorded for this clonotype. This sequence joins TRBV5-1 and TRBJ1-1, with 12 bases lining up with TRBD1. V shed 8 bases and J 5 bases; nucleotides not matched to a gene: 4. Germline V gene lookup returns CDR1 SGHRS and CDR2 YFSETQ. CDR3 length: 13 residues. This CDR3 reads CASGTGGLTEAFF. CDR3 sequence (DNA): TGCGCCAGTGGGACAGGGGGCTTAACTGAAGCTTTCTTT. Based on the CDR3 plus reference TRBV5-1 and TRBJ1-1, the full variable domain is KAGVTQTPRYLIKTRGQQVTLSCSPISGHRSVSWYQQTPGQGLQFLFEYFSETQRNKGNFPGRFSGRQFSNSRSEMNVSTLELGDSALYLCASGTGGLTEAFFGQGTRLTVV.

This clonotype appeared many times. The chain employs TRBV9 and TRBJ2-5; no definite D call. The V end was cut by 8 bases, the J end by 4 bases, with 15 bases between. CDR3 length: 13 amino acids. CDR1 and CDR2 from the germline V gene are SGDLS and YYNGEE. The CDR3 spells CASTPTDGETQYF. The DNA of the CDR3 is TGTGCCAGTACACCTACTGATGGAGAGACCCAGTACTTC.

This clonotype has a count of ten or more. The rearrangement uses TRBV18 and TRBJ1-1, with 7 positions matching TRBD1. The germline V gene has CDR1 KGHSH and CDR2 LQKENI. The CDR3 is 15 amino acids. V shed 1 base and J 4 bases; nucleotides not matched to a gene: 6. The CDR3 DNA reads TGTGCCAGCTCACCACAGAGGGGGCCTGGCACTGAAGCTTTCTTT. It encodes CASSPQRGPGTEAFF.

This clonotype was recorded only once. The chain carries TRBV6-1 and TRBJ1-5, with D possibly TRBD1 on 5 matching bases. Looked up from germline, CDR1 is MNHNS and CDR2 is SASEGT. CDR3 length: 15 residues. Trimming shortened V by 6 bases and J by 5 bases, and 17 bases separated the two germline ends. Written as DNA, the CDR3 is TGTGCCAGCAGGTCAGGGCGACAGAGGGATCAGCCCCAGCATTTT. Translating gives CASRSGRQRDQPQHF.

The chain employs TRBV5-6 and TRBJ2-3; 13 bases align to TRBD2. After removal of 4 bases from V and 2 bases from J, the junction contained 7 bases not matched to a gene. Germline values: CDR1 SGHDT, CDR2 YYEEEE. The CDR3 contains 17 residues. DNA of the CDR3: TGTGCCAGCAGCACCAGACTAGCGGGAGGAACCACAGATACGCAGTATTTT. Translating it yields CASSTRLAGGTTDTQYF.